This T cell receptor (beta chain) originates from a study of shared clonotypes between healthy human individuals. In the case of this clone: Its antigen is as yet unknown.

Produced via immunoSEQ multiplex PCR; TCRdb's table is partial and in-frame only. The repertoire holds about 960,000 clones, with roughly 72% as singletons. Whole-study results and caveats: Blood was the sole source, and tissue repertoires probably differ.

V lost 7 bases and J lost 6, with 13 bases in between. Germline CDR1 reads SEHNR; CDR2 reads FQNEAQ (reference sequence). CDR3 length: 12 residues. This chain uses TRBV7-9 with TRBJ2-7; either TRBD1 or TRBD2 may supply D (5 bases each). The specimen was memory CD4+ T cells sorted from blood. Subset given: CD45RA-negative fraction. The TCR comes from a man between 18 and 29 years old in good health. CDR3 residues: CASTRSGGEQYF. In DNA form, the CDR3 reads TGTGCCAGCACCCGTTCTGGGGGCGAGCAGTACTTC.